The next 11 T cell receptor beta chains were all read from a single sample in a study of response to subunit inactivated influenza vaccine. TCRdb reprocessed the RT-PCR reads via MiXCR and lists one record per CDR3 protein. The profile shows more than 700,000 distinct CDR3 sequences, 21% of them singletons. The sample in question was PBMCs from blood, obtained around 5 days after vaccination. These receptors were taken from a man aged 50 to 60 who received an inactivated influenza vaccine.

This clonotype was counted a few times. The chain couples TRBV5-1 to TRBJ2-7; possibly TRBD1 for D (5 bases). CDR3 length: 14 residues. Germline loops: CDR1 SGHRS, CDR2 YFSETQ. Deletions cut 1 base from V and 2 bases from J, with 10 bases between. The DNA of the CDR3 is TGCGCCAGCAGCTTGCAGGGAATAACCTACGAGCAGTACTTC. Encoded protein: CASSLQGITYEQYF.

This clonotype was seen more than once but under ten times. The chain couples TRBV3-1 to TRBJ2-3, with D tentatively TRBD2 (6 bases). V gave up 3 bases and J gave up 8 bases, with 9 bases separating them. Germline V CDR1 and CDR2: LGHDT, YNNKEL (reference sequence). This CDR3 is 12 amino acids long. The CDR3 nucleotides are TGTGCCAGCAGCCAGACTAGAGCTACGCAGTATTTT. Translation: CASSQTRATQYF.

The CDR3 DNA reads TGTGCCAGCAGTCCTCAATTAGCGGGGAACACAGATACGCAGTATTTT. Amino acids: CASSPQLAGNTDTQYF. This chain joins TRBV12-3 or TRBV12-4 and TRBJ2-3; TRBD2 aligns across 8 bases. V was clipped by 5 bases and J by 2 bases; unmatched bases: 9. This CDR3 spans 16 amino acids.

This clonotype was recorded only once. The J gene is TRBJ2-7, the V gene TRBV27; D gene unclear. Looked up from germline, CDR1 is MNHEY and CDR2 is SMNVEV (reference sequence). Trimming took off 5 bases at V and 4 bases at J, with 12 bases between the two ends. CDR3 size: 13 residues. CDR3 nucleotides: TGTGCCAGCAGTCCCAAGGTGGGGTACGAGCAGTACTTC. Translated, it gives CASSPKVGYEQYF.

In its sample, this clonotype was seen a few times. The chain recombines TRBV13 with TRBJ2-7, with D possibly being TRBD2 (6 bases). Trimming stripped 5 bases from V and 2 bases from J, with 13 bases between. This CDR3 is built from 14 residues. Germline lookup yields CDR1 PRHDT and CDR2 FYEKMQ (reference sequence). CDR3 sequence (DNA): TGTGCCAGCAGCCGCCGGGACTCGACCTACGAGCAGTACTTC. Translating it yields CASSRRDSTYEQYF.

The rearrangement uses TRBV6-1 and TRBJ1-2, with D uncertain. From germline, CDR1 is MNHNS and CDR2 SASEGT. This CDR3 has 14 residues. Trimming took off 7 bases at V and 5 bases at J, with 17 bases between the two ends. The CDR3 nucleotides read TGTGCCAGCAAAGCCAAGGCAGGTTTATATGGCTACACCTTC. Amino acid sequence: CASKAKAGLYGYTF.

Only one count was recorded for this clonotype. A junction boundary mismatches the germline segment, possibly from a read error. The V and J genes are TRBV6-2 or TRBV6-3 and TRBJ1-6, with a possible D match to TRBD1 (6 bases). The germline gives CDR1 MNHEY, CDR2 SVGEGT. The CDR3 loop spans 11 amino acids. This CDR3 reads CASSRLGRQDF. CDR3 sequence (DNA): TGTGCCAGCAGTAGATTGGGACGACAGGACTTT.

This clonotype has only a few counts. The CDR3 protein is CASSPGTSGNYNEQFF. The CDR3 DNA is TGTGCCAGCTCACCCGGGACTAGCGGGAATTACAATGAGCAGTTCTTC. This chain joins TRBV18 and TRBJ2-1, with 13 bases that match TRBD2. Trimming at V came to 3 bases and at J to 4 bases, leaving 3 bases not matched to a gene. Germline V CDR1 and CDR2: KGHSH, LQKENI. The CDR3 covers 16 residues.

This clonotype was counted a few times. This sequence joins TRBV12-3 or TRBV12-4 and TRBJ2-7, with 12 bases identical to TRBD2. The CDR3 contains 15 residues. The J segment lost 7 bases and the V segment lost 6 bases, leaving 10 bases of the junction unmatched. The CDR3 spells CASSRPSGGAEEQYF. The CDR3 DNA is TGTGCCAGCAGCCGACCTAGCGGGGGGGCTGAAGAGCAGTACTTC.

The chain joins TRBV7-6 to TRBJ1-5, with 9 bases identical to TRBD1. The CDR3 is 15 amino acids. Per the germline V gene, CDR1 is SGHVS and CDR2 is FNYEAQ. V gave up 4 bases and J gave up 7 bases; unmatched junction bases: 8. The CDR3 DNA sequence: TGTGCCAGCAGCTCAGGACAGGGGAAAGGACAGCCCCAGCATTTT. This gives the protein CASSSGQGKGQPQHF. The variable domain in full, completed from reference TRBV7-6 and TRBJ1-5, reads GAGVSQSPRYKVTKRGQDVALRCDPISGHVSLYWYRQALGQGPEFLTYFNYEAQQDKSGLPNDRFSAERPEGSISTLTIQRTEQRDSAMYRCASSSGQGKGQPQHFGDGTRLSIL.

J is TRBJ2-7 and V is TRBV28; D tentatively fits TRBD1 or TRBD2 (6 bases each). Germline V gene data show CDR1 as MDHEN and CDR2 as SYDVKM. CDR3 length equals 14 residues. V dropped 6 bases and J dropped 3 bases, with 15 bases sitting between them. The CDR3 bases are TGTGCCAGCAGAAAAGGGGGGCAAGGCTACGAGCAGTACTTC. Its protein product is CASRKGGQGYEQYF.